This TCR beta chain was found in a study of spatial heterogeneity in lung cancer. Study overall: Detected beta-chain sequences consistently exceeded alpha-chain sequences. Across tumor regions, counts of TCR transcripts showed a strong correlation with a T cell module score derived from matched bulk RNA-seq.

In its sample, this clonotype was seen many times. No antigen is known for it. Findings and limits, study-wide: Expanded intratumoral alpha and beta TCR counts tracked tumor mutation counts.

The germline CDR1 and CDR2 sequences are SGHAT and FQNNGV. J was trimmed by 4 bases and V by 4 bases; bases with no gene match: 9. The CDR3 consists of 17 residues. The time point denotes: sample taken at primary tumor resection. Untreated early-stage non-small cell lung cancer patients, 65 to 90 in total, were the donors. Whole RNA, which was extracted from tumor, nontumor lung tissue or frozen PBMC, was sequenced without any cell sorting. TCRdb ran MiXCR on the 5' RACE reads and lists one entry per CDR3 protein. The sample yields 20,000 to 25,000 distinct CDR3 sequences, 4.8% seen once. This specimen was lung tumor tissue, taken at surgery. This TCR derives from a male donor with early-stage non-small cell lung cancer. This chain connects TRBV11-2 to TRBJ2-5; TRBD2 matches 13 bases. The CDR3 is CASSYGLAGASLETQYF. CDR3 coding DNA: TGTGCCAGCAGCTACGGACTAGCGGGAGCCTCGCTAGAGACCCAGTACTTC.